This is a list of T cell receptor beta chains from one sample in a study of blood T cell repertoires in COVID-19. This table comes from immunoSEQ multiplex PCR, and its TCRdb copy is limited to in-frame clones, with some not included. The sample has some 130,000 clones, 75% to 90% seen once; the top ten hold around 4.2%. The specimen was peripheral blood. All receptors derive from a man in his 60s with COVID-19, enrolled during active disease. Each CDR3 is given with its conserved first and last residue. D genes are given only for firm matches. Size is omitted from some rows. Given values are once, few, many or a class for expanded clones.

d_call: TRBD1; j_call: TRBJ2-7; clone_size: NA; v_call: TRBV2; cdr3_nt: TGTGCCAGCATGGGGCTAAGGGGGCGAGGGGAGCAGTACTTC; cdr3_aa: CASMGLRGRGEQYF
d_call: NA; j_call: TRBJ1-5; clone_size: few; v_call: TRBV30; cdr3_nt: TGTGCCTGGAGGGGGGGTATCAATCAGCCCCAGCATTTT; cdr3_aa: CAWRGGINQPQHF
d_call: NA; j_call: TRBJ1-5; clone_size: NA; v_call: TRBV6-2/TRBV6-3; cdr3_nt: TGTGCCAGCAGCCACTTTACGTCGGGGAACAATCAGCCCCAGCATTTT; cdr3_aa: CASSHFTSGNNQPQHF
d_call: NA; j_call: TRBJ1-5; clone_size: once; v_call: TRBV12-3/TRBV12-4; cdr3_nt: TGTGCCAGCAGTTTACGGGAAAATCAGCCCCAGCATTTT; cdr3_aa: CASSLRENQPQHF
d_call: NA; j_call: TRBJ2-2; clone_size: NA; v_call: TRBV6-5; cdr3_nt: TGTGCCAGCAGTTACTTTTCAAAGAACACCGGGGAGCTGTTTTTT; cdr3_aa: CASSYFSKNTGELFF
d_call: TRBD1; j_call: TRBJ1-1; clone_size: NA; v_call: TRBV28; cdr3_nt: TGTGCCAGCAGTTTAGGGAGACAGGGGAACACTGAAGCTTTCTTT; cdr3_aa: CASSLGRQGNTEAFF
d_call: TRBD1; j_call: TRBJ1-1; clone_size: NA; v_call: TRBV6-5; cdr3_nt: TGTGCCAGCAGACCGACAGGGGGCGCGGTCACTGAAGCTTTCTTT; cdr3_aa: CASRPTGGAVTEAFF
d_call: NA; j_call: TRBJ2-7; clone_size: NA; v_call: TRBV14; cdr3_nt: TGTGCCAGCAGCATGGTAGACGAGCAGTACTTC; cdr3_aa: CASSMVDEQYF
d_call: NA; j_call: TRBJ2-2; clone_size: once; v_call: TRBV4-3; cdr3_nt: TGCGCCAGCAGCCAATATCATAGTGGCACCGGGGAGCTGTTTTTT; cdr3_aa: CASSQYHSGTGELFF
d_call: NA; j_call: TRBJ1-6; clone_size: once; v_call: TRBV19; cdr3_nt: TGTGCCAGTAGGGAACAGAGCTCCTATAATTCACCCCTCCACTTT; cdr3_aa: CASREQSSYNSPLHF
d_call: TRBD1; j_call: TRBJ1-5; clone_size: NA; v_call: TRBV10-3; cdr3_nt: TGTGCCATCAGTGATCCCGGGACAGGGGGTTTTCAGCCCCAGCATTTT; cdr3_aa: CAISDPGTGGFQPQHF
d_call: TRBD1; j_call: TRBJ1-2; clone_size: NA; v_call: TRBV5-6; cdr3_nt: TGTGCCAGCAGCTTGGGCCAGGGGGCTCGCTACACCTTC; cdr3_aa: CASSLGQGARYTF
d_call: TRBD2; j_call: TRBJ2-5; clone_size: NA; v_call: TRBV5-1; cdr3_nt: TGCGCCAGCAGCCGGCCGGTTAGCGGGGGCCTAGGGGAGACCCAGTACTTC; cdr3_aa: CASSRPVSGGLGETQYF
d_call: TRBD1; j_call: TRBJ1-1; clone_size: NA; v_call: TRBV14; cdr3_nt: TGTGCCAGCAGCCAGTTCATGGAGGGGGCTGGGAGTGAAGCTTTCTTT; cdr3_aa: CASSQFMEGAGSEAFF
d_call: TRBD1; j_call: TRBJ1-6; clone_size: few; v_call: TRBV6-5; cdr3_nt: TGTGCCAGCAGTCCCCCCGGGACAGGGCCTTCACCCCTCCACTTT; cdr3_aa: CASSPPGTGPSPLHF
d_call: NA; j_call: TRBJ2-5; clone_size: once; v_call: TRBV7-8; cdr3_nt: TGTGCCAGCAGCTCAAGACAGACCCAAGAGACCCAGTACTTC; cdr3_aa: CASSSRQTQETQYF